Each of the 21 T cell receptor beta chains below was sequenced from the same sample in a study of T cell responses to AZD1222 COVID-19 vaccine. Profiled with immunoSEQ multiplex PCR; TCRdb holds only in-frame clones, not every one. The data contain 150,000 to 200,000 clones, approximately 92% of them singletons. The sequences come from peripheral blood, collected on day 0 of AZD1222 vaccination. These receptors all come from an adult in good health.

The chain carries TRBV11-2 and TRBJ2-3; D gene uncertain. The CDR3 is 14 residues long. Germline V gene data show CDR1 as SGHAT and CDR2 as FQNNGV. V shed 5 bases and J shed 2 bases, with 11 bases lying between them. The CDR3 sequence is CASSPWTVTDTQYF. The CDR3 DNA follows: TGTGCCAGCAGCCCTTGGACCGTCACAGATACGCAGTATTTT.

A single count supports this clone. CDR3: CASSQVNRNLRQLFF. The CDR3 DNA follows: TGCGCCAGCAGCCAAGTAAACCGGAACCTTCGTCAACTGTTTTTT. The chain joins TRBV4-1 to TRBJ1-4, with D unclear. Germline values: CDR1 MGHRA, CDR2 YSYEKL. V was trimmed by 1 base and J by 12 bases, leaving 18 bases between them. There are 15 residues in the CDR3.

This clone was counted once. The CDR3 protein is CASSGATVNQPQHF. CDR3 bases: TGTGCCAGCAGTGGGGCGACAGTGAATCAGCCCCAGCATTTT. The V and J genes are TRBV2 and TRBJ1-5, with D perhaps TRBD1 (5 bases). The CDR3 is 14 residues long. V was clipped by 4 bases and J by 4 bases, with 11 bases between them. Germline V gene data show CDR1 as SNHLY and CDR2 as FYNNEI.

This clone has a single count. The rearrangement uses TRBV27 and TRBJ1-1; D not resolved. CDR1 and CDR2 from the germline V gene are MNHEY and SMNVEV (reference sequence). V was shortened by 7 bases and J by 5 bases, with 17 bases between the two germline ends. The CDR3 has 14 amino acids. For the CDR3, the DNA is TGTGCCAGCACCCCGTACGGGAGTGGAACTGAAGCTTTCTTT. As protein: CASTPYGSGTEAFF.

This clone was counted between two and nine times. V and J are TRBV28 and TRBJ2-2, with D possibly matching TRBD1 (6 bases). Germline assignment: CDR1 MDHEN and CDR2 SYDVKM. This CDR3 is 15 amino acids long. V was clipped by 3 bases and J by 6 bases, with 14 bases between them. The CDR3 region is CASSLVTGLAGELFF. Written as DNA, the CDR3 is TGTGCCAGCAGTTTGGTAACAGGGTTGGCCGGGGAGCTGTTTTTT. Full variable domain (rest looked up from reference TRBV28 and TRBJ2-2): DVKVTQSSRYLVKRTGEKVFLECVQDMDHENMFWYRQDPGLGLRLIYFSYDVKMKEKGDIPEGYSVSREKKERFSLILESASTNQTSMYLCASSLVTGLAGELFFGEGSRLTVL.

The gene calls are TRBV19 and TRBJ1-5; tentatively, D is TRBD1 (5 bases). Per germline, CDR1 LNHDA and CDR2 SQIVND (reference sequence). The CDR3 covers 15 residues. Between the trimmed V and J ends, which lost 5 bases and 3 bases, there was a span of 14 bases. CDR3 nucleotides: TGTGCCAGTAGTTCGGGGGGGGTTCACAATCAGCCCCAGCATTTT. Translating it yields CASSSGGVHNQPQHF. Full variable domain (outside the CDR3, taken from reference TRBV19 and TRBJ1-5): DGGITQSPKYLFRKEGQNVTLSCEQNLNHDAMYWYRQDPGQGLRLIYYSQIVNDFQKGDIAEGYSVSREKKESFPLTVTSAQKNPTAFYLCASSSGGVHNQPQHFGDGTRLSIL.

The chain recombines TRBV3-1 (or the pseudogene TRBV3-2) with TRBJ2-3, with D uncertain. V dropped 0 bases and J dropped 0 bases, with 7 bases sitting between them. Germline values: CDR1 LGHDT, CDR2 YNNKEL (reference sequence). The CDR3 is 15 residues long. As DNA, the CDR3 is TGTGCCAGCAGCCAAGACTTGGTCAGCACAGATACGCAGTATTTT. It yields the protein CASSQDLVSTDTQYF.

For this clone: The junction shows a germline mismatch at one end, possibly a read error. In DNA form, the CDR3 reads TGTGCCAGCAGTGACTCGACAGGGGGCAACACTGAAGCTTTCTTT. Its translation is CASSDSTGGNTEAFF. J is TRBJ1-1 and V is TRBV6-5; 10 nucleotides agree with TRBD1. The CDR3 contains 15 residues. Germline CDR1 reads MNHEY; CDR2 reads SVGAGI.

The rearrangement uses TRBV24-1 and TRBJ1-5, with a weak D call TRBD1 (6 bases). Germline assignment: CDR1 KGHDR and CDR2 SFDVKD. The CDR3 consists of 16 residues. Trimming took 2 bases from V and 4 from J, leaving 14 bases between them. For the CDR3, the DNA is TGTGCCACCAGTGATTCCGCCCGGGGGGCAAATCAGCCCCAGCATTTT. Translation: CATSDSARGANQPQHF.

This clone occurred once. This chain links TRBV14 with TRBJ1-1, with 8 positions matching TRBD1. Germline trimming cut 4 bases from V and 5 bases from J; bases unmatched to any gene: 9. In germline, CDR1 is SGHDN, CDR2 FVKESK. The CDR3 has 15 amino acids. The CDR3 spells CASSLEPTGVTEAFF. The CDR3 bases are TGTGCCAGCAGCCTTGAGCCGACAGGGGTGACTGAAGCTTTCTTT. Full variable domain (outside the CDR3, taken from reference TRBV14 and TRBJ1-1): EAGVTQFPSHSVIEKGQTVTLRCDPISGHDNLYWYRRVMGKEIKFLLHFVKESKQDESGMPNNRFLAERTGGTYSTLKVQPAELEDSGVYFCASSLEPTGVTEAFFGQGTRLTVV.

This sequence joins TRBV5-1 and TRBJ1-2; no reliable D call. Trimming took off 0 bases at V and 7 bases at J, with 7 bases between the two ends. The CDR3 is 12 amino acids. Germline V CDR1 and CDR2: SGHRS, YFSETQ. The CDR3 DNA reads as TGCGCCAGCAGCTTGGAATCTGCTGGCTACACCTTC. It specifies CASSLESAGYTF.

CDR3 coding DNA: TGTGCCAGCTCACCGGGGTCGGAGCGGGAGCAGTTCTTC. It yields the protein CASSPGSEREQFF. V gene TRBV18 combines with J gene TRBJ2-1; a weak D match, TRBD2 (5 bases). This CDR3 spans 13 amino acids. V lost 3 bases and J lost 10, with 13 bases in between. Germline lookup yields CDR1 KGHSH and CDR2 LQKENI.

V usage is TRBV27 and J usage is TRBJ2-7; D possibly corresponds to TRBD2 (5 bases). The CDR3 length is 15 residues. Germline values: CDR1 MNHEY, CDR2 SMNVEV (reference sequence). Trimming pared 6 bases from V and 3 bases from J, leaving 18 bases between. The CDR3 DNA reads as TGTGCCAGCAGCCCCACGGGGTTTTTGGGCTACGAGCAGTACTTC. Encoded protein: CASSPTGFLGYEQYF.

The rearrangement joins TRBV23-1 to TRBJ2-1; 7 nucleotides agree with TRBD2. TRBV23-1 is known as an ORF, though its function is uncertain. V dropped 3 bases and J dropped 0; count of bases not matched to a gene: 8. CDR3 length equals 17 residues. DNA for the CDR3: TGCGCCAGCAGTCAGCCCCCGGGGGGTAGCTCCTACAATGAGCAGTTCTTC. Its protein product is CASSQPPGGSSYNEQFF.

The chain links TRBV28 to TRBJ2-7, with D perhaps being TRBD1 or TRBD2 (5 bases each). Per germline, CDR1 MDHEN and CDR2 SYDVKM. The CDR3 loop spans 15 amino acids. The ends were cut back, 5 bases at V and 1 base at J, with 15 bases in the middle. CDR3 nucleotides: TGTGCCAGCAGTGATACCGGGACGCCGTCCTACGAGCAGTACGTC. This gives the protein CASSDTGTPSYEQYV.

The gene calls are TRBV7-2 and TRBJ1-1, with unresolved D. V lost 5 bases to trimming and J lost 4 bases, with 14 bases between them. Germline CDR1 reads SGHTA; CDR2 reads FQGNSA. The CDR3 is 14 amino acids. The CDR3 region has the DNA TGTGCCAGCAGCACCGGACTTATCGGCACTGAAGCTTTCTTT. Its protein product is CASSTGLIGTEAFF.

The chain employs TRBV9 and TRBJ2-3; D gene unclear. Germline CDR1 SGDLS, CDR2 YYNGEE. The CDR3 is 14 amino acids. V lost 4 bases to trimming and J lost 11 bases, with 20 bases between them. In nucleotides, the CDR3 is TGTGCCAGCAGCCAGAGGAAGGACCCAATACAGCAGTATTTT. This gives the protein CASSQRKDPIQQYF.

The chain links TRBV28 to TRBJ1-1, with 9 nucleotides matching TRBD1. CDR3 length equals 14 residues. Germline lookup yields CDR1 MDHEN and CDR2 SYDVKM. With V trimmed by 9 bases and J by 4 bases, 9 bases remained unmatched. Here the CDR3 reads CASLTGTGITEAFF. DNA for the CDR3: TGTGCCAGTCTCACCGGGACAGGGATCACTGAAGCTTTCTTT.

This CDR3 is CASSHFAGGLDTQYF. CDR3 bases: TGCGCCAGCAGCCATTTCGCGGGAGGGTTAGATACGCAGTATTTT. V gene TRBV4-1 combines with J gene TRBJ2-3, with 9 bases matching TRBD2. CDR3 length: 15 amino acids. The germline CDR1 and CDR2 sequences are MGHRA and YSYEKL. With V trimmed by 3 bases and J by 5 bases, 6 bases remained unmatched.

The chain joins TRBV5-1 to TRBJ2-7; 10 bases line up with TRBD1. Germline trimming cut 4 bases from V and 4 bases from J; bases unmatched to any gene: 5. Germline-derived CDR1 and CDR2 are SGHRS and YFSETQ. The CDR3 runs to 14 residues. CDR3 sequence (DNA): TGCGCCAGCAGCCCCGGGACAGGGGAGTACGAGCAGTACTTC. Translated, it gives CASSPGTGEYEQYF.

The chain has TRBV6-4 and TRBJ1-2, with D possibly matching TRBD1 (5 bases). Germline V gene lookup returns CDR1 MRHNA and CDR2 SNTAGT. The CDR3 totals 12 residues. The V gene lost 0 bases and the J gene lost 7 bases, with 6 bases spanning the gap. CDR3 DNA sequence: TGTGCCAGCAGTGACTCAGGGGTTGGCTACACCTTC. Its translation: CASSDSGVGYTF.